This TCR beta chain was retrieved from a study of CD8 T cells in ankylosing spondylitis. Study results and limitations: Disease-linked clones proved CD8+ and comparatively uncommon in peripheral blood.

Details on this clonotype: No antigen is known for it. Possible read error: a much larger clone is one base away.

TCRdb re-derived calls from the 5' RACE reads in MiXCR, one entry per CDR3 protein. The repertoire includes more than 100,000 distinct CDR3 sequences, more than 9.5% of them detected once, and roughly 4.3% sits in the top ten. The CDR3 covers 14 residues. Germline V gene sequence: CDR1 SGHRS, CDR2 YFSETQ. Sequencing used blood, either unsorted or a sorted T cell fraction (not recorded which). The chain has TRBV5-1 and TRBJ1-2; a weak D match, TRBD1 (5 bases). This receptor was obtained from a female donor with ankylosing spondylitis or in good health (not recorded which). The CDR3 DNA sequence: TGCGCCAGCCGCTTGGCTATAGGGGAGAATGGCTACACCTTC. Translation gives CASRLAIGENGYTF.